What follows are 18 T cell receptor beta chains derived from one specimen sequenced in a study of blood T cell repertoires in COVID-19. Clones were read by immunoSEQ multiplex PCR, and TCRdb kept only the in-frame ones, dropping some. In the table there are 200,000 or so clones, about 78% of which are singletons. What was sequenced was peripheral blood. These receptors were collected from a woman aged 70-85 years with acute or convalescent COVID-19.

This sequence joins TRBV5-4 and TRBJ2-7, with 11 bases lining up with TRBD2. The CDR3 has 15 residues. Unmatched junction bases numbered 6, after V lost 4 bases and J lost 3 bases. The germline V gene encodes CDR1 SGHNT and CDR2 YYREEE (reference sequence). In DNA, the CDR3 is TGTGCCAGCAGCCCGAATAGCGGGAGGGACTACGAGCAGTACTTC. Its protein is CASSPNSGRDYEQYF.

In DNA, the CDR3 is TGTGCCAGTAGCCAACGGGGCAGGGGGACTGAAGCTTTCTTT. It encodes CASSQRGRGTEAFF. The rearrangement links TRBV19 to TRBJ1-1, with 7 bases matching TRBD1. Germline-derived CDR1 and CDR2 are LNHDA and SQIVND (reference sequence). The trim removed 6 bases at V and 5 bases at J, leaving 9 bases unmatched. This CDR3 region has 14 residues.

CDR3 bases: TGCGCCAGCAGCCAAGCCCGTCCCGGGGGCAATGAGCAGTTCTTC. This encodes CASSQARPGGNEQFF. J is TRBJ2-1 and V is TRBV4-1, with D tentatively TRBD2 (6 bases). The CDR3 runs 15 residues. V was clipped by 1 base and J by 6 bases, with 13 bases between them. Germline loops: CDR1 MGHRA, CDR2 YSYEKL.

This sequence joins TRBV27 and TRBJ2-7; 7 bases agree with TRBD1. Germline V gene data show CDR1 as MNHEY and CDR2 as SMNVEV (reference sequence). V was pared by 5 bases and J by 4 bases, with 14 bases of the junction left unmatched. This CDR3 spans 16 amino acids. CDR3 bases: TGTGCCAGCAGTCCCTACTCAGGGGGTAATGCTTACGAGCAGTACTTC. It is translated as CASSPYSGGNAYEQYF.

The CDR3 DNA follows: TGTGCCAGCAGCTTACAAACCGGCGGGAGAGATACGCAGTATTTT. It encodes CASSLQTGGRDTQYF. This chain connects TRBV11-3 to TRBJ2-3; 7 bases align to TRBD2. Trimming at V came to 2 bases and at J to 5 bases, leaving 7 bases not matched to a gene. Germline V gene lookup returns CDR1 SGHNT and CDR2 YENEEA. The CDR3 contains 15 residues.

The J gene is TRBJ2-7, the V gene TRBV5-1; TRBD1 aligns across 9 bases. CDR3 size: 16 residues. Germline trimming cut 0 bases from V and 1 base from J; bases unmatched to any gene: 5. Per the germline V gene, CDR1 is SGHRS and CDR2 is YFSETQ. CDR3 bases: TGCGCCAGCAGCTTGGACCCCGGGACAGGGTCCTACGAGCAGTACTTC. Residues: CASSLDPGTGSYEQYF.

The chain recombines TRBV2 with TRBJ2-5; the D is unclear. The CDR3 runs 11 residues. Trimming cost V 4 bases and J 5 bases, with 5 bases left between them. Per the germline V gene, CDR1 is SNHLY and CDR2 is FYNNEI. CDR3 DNA: TGTGCCAGCAGTGGCCAGGAGACCCAGTACTTC. Amino acid sequence: CASSGQETQYF.

The chain's CDR3 is CSVAGDTGELFF. CDR3 coding DNA: TGCAGCGTTGCAGGGGATACCGGGGAGCTGTTTTTT. V and J are TRBV29-1 and TRBJ2-2, with D perhaps TRBD1 (6 bases). There are 12 residues in the CDR3. Germline-derived CDR1 and CDR2 are SQVTM and ANQGSEA. Trimming pared 4 bases from V and 5 bases from J, leaving 8 bases between.

The chain couples TRBV11-2 to TRBJ1-2, with 9 bases matching TRBD1. The CDR3 loop spans 15 amino acids. The ends lost 0 bases at V and 4 bases at J; junction bases unmatched: 3. The germline V gene encodes CDR1 SGHAT and CDR2 FQNNGV. CDR3 DNA: TGTGCCAGCAGCTTAGAAACAGGGGGCGCCTATGGCTACACCTTC. Its translation is CASSLETGGAYGYTF.

The CDR3 bases are TGTGCCACCAGCGATCCCAGGGAAACCTACGAGCAGTACTTC. This codes for CATSDPRETYEQYF. V is TRBV24-1 and J is TRBJ2-7, with D possibly matching TRBD1 (5 bases). CDR3 length: 14 amino acids. V was cut by 7 bases and J by 2 bases, with 14 bases left in between. Germline V gives CDR1 KGHDR, CDR2 SFDVKD.

The chain combines TRBV10-3 with TRBJ2-2; TRBD1 matches 7 bases. The V and J ends lost 8 bases and 6 bases, in that order; junction bases with no gene match: 9. CDR1 and CDR2 (germline): ENHRY, SYGVKD. The CDR3 has 14 amino acids. The CDR3 sequence is CAIGMRQGAGELFF. For the CDR3, the DNA is TGTGCCATCGGGATGAGACAGGGTGCCGGGGAGCTGTTTTTT.

This clone was detected once. The chain links TRBV29-1 to TRBJ2-1; 11 bases are shared with TRBD2. The length of the CDR3 is 14 residues. V lost 7 bases to trimming and J lost 7 bases; unmatched junction nucleotides: 9. The V gene's germline CDR1 is SQVTM and CDR2 ANQGSEA. The CDR3 sequence is CSGALAGGGNEQFF. The CDR3 nucleotides are TGCAGCGGGGCGCTAGCGGGAGGTGGAAATGAGCAGTTCTTC.

The gene calls are TRBV27 and TRBJ2-1; D perhaps matches TRBD1 (6 bases). Trimming left V 7 bases short and J 5 bases short, with 12 bases between. This CDR3 spans 13 amino acids. CDR1 is MNHEY, CDR2 SMNVEV, per germline (reference sequence). This CDR3 is CASNSYRDNEQFF. The CDR3 nucleotides are TGTGCCAGCAATTCCTACAGGGACAATGAGCAGTTCTTC.

The J gene is TRBJ1-6, the V gene TRBV2, with 7 bases that match TRBD1. The CDR3 extends over 17 amino acids. Germline-derived CDR1 and CDR2 are SNHLY and FYNNEI. The junction had 13 bases not matched to a gene; V was cut back by 5 bases and J by 6 bases. In DNA, the CDR3 is TGTGCCAGCAGTCTAACCTATTCGACAGGGCGTAATTCACCCCTCCACTTT. It is translated as CASSLTYSTGRNSPLHF.

V usage is TRBV5-4 and J usage is TRBJ2-3; D possibly corresponds to TRBD2 (5 bases). Trimming stripped 4 bases from V and 2 bases from J, with 8 bases between. The CDR3 runs to 13 residues. Germline V gene lookup returns CDR1 SGHNT and CDR2 YYREEE (reference sequence). In DNA form, the CDR3 reads TGTGCCAGCAGCGTGGGAGTCACAGATACGCAGTATTTT. This translates into CASSVGVTDTQYF.

This chain links TRBV7-2 with TRBJ1-5; no clear D gene. The germline V gene has CDR1 SGHTA and CDR2 FQGNSA. V lost 4 bases to trimming and J lost 3 bases, with 4 bases between them. The CDR3 length is 12 residues. The CDR3 spells CASSSYNQPQHF. The CDR3 DNA sequence: TGTGCCAGCAGCTCGTACAATCAGCCCCAGCATTTT.

The chain combines TRBV30 with TRBJ1-4; 9 nucleotides agree with TRBD1. Germline V CDR1 and CDR2: GTSNPN, SVGIG (reference sequence). The CDR3 covers 14 residues. V shed 4 bases and J 10 bases; nucleotides not matched to a gene: 10. Here the CDR3 DNA reads TGTGCCTGGACTAGGGGGACAGGGAGAGGAAAACTGTTTTTT. This sequence encodes CAWTRGTGRGKLFF.

This clone was seen just once. The V gene is TRBV27, the J gene TRBJ2-7; 10 positions agree with TRBD2. This CDR3 has 13 amino acids. The V gene end was trimmed by 5 bases and the J gene end by 2 bases; junction bases not matched to a gene: 0. The germline gives CDR1 MNHEY, CDR2 SMNVEV (reference sequence). The CDR3 here is CASSTSGTYEQYF. CDR3 bases: TGTGCCAGCAGTACTAGCGGGACCTACGAGCAGTACTTC.